The 20 T cell receptor beta chains below were found in one sample sequenced in a study of identical twins (dated by TCRdb to between 2015 and 2016). The library was made by 5' RACE. TCRdb lists the instrument as Illumina HiSeq 2000. The public reads were run again by TCRdb, first through fastp at Q25 and then through MiXCR, and only productive beta chains were kept. Rows with one shared CDR3 protein collapse into an entry with the most common genes and DNA. This sample gives a few hundred thousand distinct CDR3 sequences in total; approximately 16% of them show up just once. The ten largest clones add up to around 0.4% of the sample. This sample was shared with a second study, whose subject was yellow fever vaccine responses in identical twins.

The sequenced material came from CD4+ T cells sorted from blood. The source of these receptors is a woman between 18 and 29 years old in good health.

This clonotype showed up just a few times. The chain recombines TRBV5-1 with TRBJ2-5; maybe TRBD2 (6 bases). CDR1 SGHRS and CDR2 YFSETQ come from the germline V gene. This CDR3 has 15 residues. The ends were cut back, 0 bases at V and 5 bases at J, with 14 bases in the middle. This chain's CDR3 is CASSLALTSKETQYF. CDR3 in DNA: TGCGCCAGCAGCTTGGCCCTGACTAGTAAGGAGACCCAGTACTTC.

A few counts support this clonotype. V gene TRBV10-1 combines with J gene TRBJ1-1; D gene ambiguous. V was cut by 0 bases and J by 4 bases, with 12 bases left in between. The CDR3 consists of 15 residues. The germline V gene has CDR1 WNHNN and CDR2 SYGVQD (reference sequence). CDR3 coding DNA: TGCGCCAGCAGTGAGTCGATGGGGAGGAGCACTGAAGCTTTCTTT. Protein product: CASSESMGRSTEAFF.

The V call is TRBV2, the J call TRBJ1-5; D may be TRBD1 (6 bases). Trimming removed 3 bases at V and 6 bases at J, with 12 bases between. The CDR3 runs 14 residues. CDR1 is SNHLY, CDR2 FYNNEI, per germline. The DNA of the CDR3 is TGTGCCAGCAGTGAGGGGGGGCAGGTTCAGCCCCAGCATTTT. It is translated as CASSEGGQVQPQHF.

The chain carries TRBV4-1 and TRBJ1-1; 9 nucleotides match TRBD1. The V and J ends lost 1 base and 8 bases, in that order; junction bases with no gene match: 2. Germline values: CDR1 MGHRA, CDR2 YSYEKL. The CDR3 extends over 13 amino acids. CDR3 sequence: CASSQGQGDEAFF. DNA of the CDR3: TGCGCCAGCAGCCAAGGACAGGGGGACGAAGCTTTCTTT.

DNA for the CDR3: TGTGCCAGCAGCCACCTAGCGGCGATTTTGTACAATGAGCAGTTCTTC. This sequence encodes CASSHLAAILYNEQFF. The chain joins TRBV6-2 or TRBV6-3 to TRBJ2-1, with 7 bases aligning to TRBD2. V was clipped by 6 bases and J by 4 bases; unmatched bases: 12. CDR3 length: 16 residues. CDR1 MNHEY and CDR2 SVGEGT come from the germline V gene.

This clonotype was found a few times. J is TRBJ1-2 and V is TRBV5-1; D uncertain. The CDR3 contains 13 residues. Trimming took 1 base from V and 6 from J, leaving 10 bases between them. Germline V gene sequence: CDR1 SGHRS, CDR2 YFSETQ. CDR3 bases: TGCGCCAGCAGCTTGACCCGGACTGATGGCTACACCTTC. This translates into CASSLTRTDGYTF.

In its sample, this clonotype was seen many times. The genes are TRBV5-1 and TRBJ1-2, with no clear D. The CDR3 is made up of 14 amino acids. V gave up 0 bases and J gave up 2 bases, with 8 bases separating them. Germline values: CDR1 SGHRS, CDR2 YFSETQ. DNA of the CDR3: TGCGCCAGCAGCTTGGACACGACGAACTATGGCTACACCTTC. Protein sequence: CASSLDTTNYGYTF.

This clonotype was observed a few times. The chain carries TRBV29-1 and TRBJ2-3; TRBD1 matches at 8 bases. The CDR3 loop spans 15 amino acids. Looked up from germline, CDR1 is SQVTM and CDR2 is ANQGSEA. The V gene end was trimmed by 5 bases and the J gene end by 0 bases; junction bases not matched to a gene: 7. The CDR3 protein is CSVLGWDRSTDTQYF. In nucleotides, the CDR3 is TGCAGCGTTTTGGGGTGGGACAGGAGCACAGATACGCAGTATTTT.

V is TRBV7-8 and J is TRBJ2-2; D assignment may be TRBD1 or TRBD2 (5 bases each). The CDR3 runs 16 residues. Looked up from germline, CDR1 is SGHVS and CDR2 is FQNEAQ. The ends were cut back, 5 bases at V and 0 bases at J, with 13 bases in the middle. As DNA, the CDR3 is TGTGCCAGCAGCCTCCGGGACCGAGCGAACACCGGGGAGCTGTTTTTT. Its protein product is CASSLRDRANTGELFF.

The chain links TRBV23-1 to TRBJ2-3; weak D call: TRBD1 (6 bases). TRBV23-1 is noted as an ORF with a role that remains uncertain. CDR3 length: 17 amino acids. Trimming removed 3 bases at V and 2 bases at J, with 18 bases between. CDR3 amino acids: CASSHPETGQYTDTQYF. For the CDR3, the DNA is TGCGCCAGCAGTCACCCCGAGACAGGCCAATACACAGATACGCAGTATTTT.

The chain carries TRBV7-9 and TRBJ2-1; TRBD2 aligns across 9 bases. From germline, CDR1 is SEHNR and CDR2 FQNEAQ (reference sequence). The V segment lost 2 bases and the J segment 4 bases; nucleotides outside the gene matches: 6. The length of the CDR3 is 16 residues. CDR3 region: CASSLKTSGAYNEQFF. The CDR3 DNA follows: TGTGCCAGCAGCTTAAAGACTAGCGGAGCATACAATGAGCAGTTCTTC.

The V call is TRBV7-7, the J call TRBJ2-2; a weak D match, TRBD2 (7 bases). This CDR3 contains 17 residues. CDR1 and CDR2 from the germline V gene are SSHAT and FNYEAQ (reference sequence). The germline V and J ends were trimmed by 4 bases and 0 bases, with 15 bases remaining between them. The CDR3 coding sequence is TGTGCCAGCAGCTCTCAGGGGAGCGGGACGAACACCGGGGAGCTGTTTTTT. This sequence encodes CASSSQGSGTNTGELFF.

The genes are TRBV27 and TRBJ2-2, with a weak D call TRBD2 (5 bases). Between the trimmed V and J ends, which lost 0 bases and 8 bases, there was a span of 10 bases. Per the germline V gene, CDR1 is MNHEY and CDR2 is SMNVEV (reference sequence). The CDR3 length is 14 residues. As DNA, the CDR3 is TGTGCCAGCAGTTTATCGCGAGGAGGTGGGGAGCTGTTTTTT. Amino acid sequence: CASSLSRGGGELFF.

This clonotype was recorded only once. In nucleotides, the CDR3 is TGTGCCAGCAGCGCACCGGGGGCTGGGGGCACCGGGGAGCTGTTTTTT. This encodes CASSAPGAGGTGELFF. The chain couples TRBV7-8 to TRBJ2-2, with D possibly called TRBD1 or TRBD2 (6 bases each). Looked up from germline, CDR1 is SGHVS and CDR2 is FQNEAQ. The CDR3 extends over 16 amino acids. The germline V and J ends were trimmed by 5 bases and 4 bases, with 17 bases remaining between them.

The chain has TRBV11-1 and TRBJ2-6; 7 bases are a match to TRBD1. The germline V gene encodes CDR1 SGHAT and CDR2 FQDESV (reference sequence). The CDR3 is 18 amino acids. With 3 bases clipped from V and 0 bases from J, the junction kept 8 bases outside the gene matches. CDR3 DNA sequence: TGTGCCAGCAGCTTGGGACAGAGAAGATTCTCTGGGGCCAACGTCCTGACTTTC. The encoded protein is CASSLGQRRFSGANVLTF.

This clonotype occurred a few times. The V gene is TRBV10-3, the J gene TRBJ2-3, with 8 bases matching TRBD1. With V trimmed by 3 bases and J by 4 bases, 6 bases remained unmatched. Germline lookup yields CDR1 ENHRY and CDR2 SYGVKD. The CDR3 consists of 15 residues. The CDR3 reads CAISDSGRGPDTQYF. CDR3 nucleotide sequence: TGTGCCATCAGTGACAGCGGCAGGGGGCCAGATACGCAGTATTTT.

V is TRBV3-1 and J is TRBJ2-5; D ambiguous. This CDR3 is built from 15 residues. Germline values: CDR1 LGHDT, CDR2 YNNKEL (reference sequence). V lost 4 bases, J lost 0 bases, and 12 bases lay in between. The CDR3 nucleotides are TGTGCCAGCAGCCCAATGGGCACAGACCAAGAGACCCAGTACTTC. As protein: CASSPMGTDQETQYF.

Only a few counts were recorded for this clonotype. This chain links TRBV25-1 with TRBJ1-1; possible D gene TRBD1, 5 bases. V was pared by 2 bases and J by 0 bases, with 10 bases between. The CDR3 has 15 amino acids. The germline V gene encodes CDR1 MGHDK and CDR2 SYGVNS. CDR3 DNA: TGTGCCAGCAGTGAAGGGGGGATTATGAACACTGAAGCTTTCTTT. Translated: CASSEGGIMNTEAFF.

The V and J genes are TRBV20-1 and TRBJ2-7, with D unresolved. The CDR3 sequence is 11 residues long. From germline, CDR1 is DFQATT and CDR2 SNEGSKA (reference sequence). Trimming removed 6 bases at V and 2 bases at J, with 8 bases between. The CDR3 DNA reads as TGCAGTGCCTCCAATACCTACGAGCAGTACGTC. As protein: CSASNTYEQYV.

A few counts support this clonotype. The V call is TRBV5-1, the J call TRBJ1-2; the D is unclear. The V end was cut by 0 bases, the J end by 1 base, with 13 bases between. The CDR3 runs to 16 residues. The germline gives CDR1 SGHRS, CDR2 YFSETQ. The CDR3 here is CASSLELVSSNYGYTF. The CDR3 DNA is TGCGCCAGCAGCTTGGAACTGGTTTCGAGTAACTATGGCTACACCTTC.